Listed below are T cell receptor beta chains from one sample, sequenced in a study of T-cell memory formation after mild COVID-19. Using its own MiXCR run on the 5' RACE reads, TCRdb lists one record per CDR3 protein. The sample lists around 200,000 distinct CDR3 sequences, approximately 17% occurring once. The sequencing input was PBMCs or a T cell subset sorted from them (not recorded which). The receptors stem from a man in his late teens or twenties who had mild COVID-19 (a few samples of this study predate the infection). Cell type and time point are not known. CDR3s include the opening cysteine and the closing phenylalanine or tryptophan. D genes are given only for firm matches. Rows may omit the clone size; those that give it use once, few, many or a size class.

cdr3_nt,cdr3_aa,d_call,clone_size,v_call,j_call
TGCGCCAGCAGCTTGGCGGACAGCTCTGGAAACACCATATATTTT,CASSLADSSGNTIYF,NA,few,TRBV5-1,TRBJ1-3
TGTGCCAGCAGCTTGGCCGGGACGCAGTTCTTC,CASSLAGTQFF,NA,few,TRBV7-8,TRBJ2-1
TGCAGCGTCAGACTAGGAACTGACACCGGGGAGCTGTTTTTT,CSVRLGTDTGELFF,NA,few,TRBV29-1,TRBJ2-2
TGCAGTGCTAGAGATCGAGAGTGGGTGTACTTC,CSARDREWVYF,NA,few,TRBV20-1,TRBJ2-7
TGCGCCAGCAACAGGGGGCAGGACACCGGGGAGCTGTTTTTT,CASNRGQDTGELFF,TRBD1,NA,TRBV4-3,TRBJ2-2
TGTGCCTGGAGTCTAGGGGCTGAAGCTTTCTTT,CAWSLGAEAFF,NA,NA,TRBV30,TRBJ1-1
TGTGCCAGCAGCCCAGCGGCGGGGGCGTCGAATTCCCAGTACTTC,CASSPAAGASNSQYF,NA,many,TRBV7-2,TRBJ2-4
TGCGCCAGCAGTAGCGGACAGGGCTCCTATAATTCACCCCTCCACTTT,CASSSGQGSYNSPLHF,TRBD1,NA,TRBV5-1,TRBJ1-6
TGTGCCAGCAGCCCTCGCGCAGTGGGTTATGGCTACACCTTC,CASSPRAVGYGYTF,NA,few,TRBV7-9,TRBJ1-2
TGTGCCACCAGTGTGACAGGGGGCCTCAATGAGCAGTTCTTC,CATSVTGGLNEQFF,TRBD1,NA,TRBV24-1,TRBJ2-1
TGTGCCAGCAGGGGGGGCCGCTCCTATAATTCACCCCTCCACTTT,CASRGGRSYNSPLHF,NA,NA,TRBV2,TRBJ1-6
TGTGCCAGCAGCGGGGCGAGATTGAACACTGAAGCTTTCTTT,CASSGARLNTEAFF,NA,NA,TRBV11-2,TRBJ1-1
TGCGCCAGCAGCCAAGTCTGGGGACTCTACAATGAGCAGTTCTTC,CASSQVWGLYNEQFF,NA,few,TRBV4-1,TRBJ2-1
TGTGCCAGCAGCTTAGCGAAGGGGCTGGACCAAGAGACCCAGTACTTC,CASSLAKGLDQETQYF,NA,many,TRBV7-2,TRBJ2-5
TGTGCCAGCAGCCAAGAAAGAGGTTTCGCCCTCCACTTT,CASSQERGFALHF,NA,few,TRBV3-1,TRBJ1-6
TGTGCCAGCAGCAGCCCGGGCGGGGCGCAAGAGACCCAGTACTTC,CASSSPGGAQETQYF,NA,few,TRBV7-9,TRBJ2-5
TGTGCCAGCAGCCAGGACCATATGGGACGCGAGCAGTACTTC,CASSQDHMGREQYF,NA,NA,TRBV3-1,TRBJ2-7
TGTGCCAGCAGTACCTACGAGCGGGGGTATACTGAAGCTTTCTTT,CASSTYERGYTEAFF,NA,NA,TRBV12-3/TRBV12-4,TRBJ1-1
TGTGCCAGCAGCGCCGGGACAGGGGTACCTGGGGCCAACGTCCTGACTTTC,CASSAGTGVPGANVLTF,TRBD1,NA,TRBV12-3/TRBV12-4,TRBJ2-6
TGTGCCAGCAGCTCCGGGACTAGCGGGGGGGTTAACACCGGGGAGCTGTTTTTT,CASSSGTSGGVNTGELFF,TRBD2,many,TRBV7-9,TRBJ2-2
TGTGCCAGCAGTTACTCGCGGTTTAATGAAAAACTGTTTTTT,CASSYSRFNEKLFF,NA,NA,TRBV6-5,TRBJ1-4
TGTGCCAGCTCACCAACGGGGGAATCTAACTATGGCTACACCTTC,CASSPTGESNYGYTF,NA,once,TRBV18,TRBJ1-2
TGTGCCAGTAGTATGTCGGCCACAGATACGCAGTATTTT,CASSMSATDTQYF,NA,NA,TRBV19,TRBJ2-3
TGCAGCGTGACGACAGGGGCTACAGATACGCAGTATTTT,CSVTTGATDTQYF,TRBD1,NA,TRBV29-1,TRBJ2-3
TGCGCCAGCAGTTTGACGATCCGGGGGTCGGCCGGGGAGCTGTTTTTT,CASSLTIRGSAGELFF,NA,few,TRBV5-1,TRBJ2-2
TGTGCCAGCAGTTACCGGGCAGGGGGGACAGATACGCAGTATTTT,CASSYRAGGTDTQYF,NA,few,TRBV6-2/TRBV6-3,TRBJ2-3
TGTGCCACTTCGACAGGATACCAAGAGACCCAGTACTTC,CATSTGYQETQYF,NA,few,TRBV19,TRBJ2-5
TGTGCCAGCAGTCGAACTAGCGGGGGGGCAGATACGCAGTATTTT,CASSRTSGGADTQYF,TRBD2,many,TRBV12-3/TRBV12-4,TRBJ2-3